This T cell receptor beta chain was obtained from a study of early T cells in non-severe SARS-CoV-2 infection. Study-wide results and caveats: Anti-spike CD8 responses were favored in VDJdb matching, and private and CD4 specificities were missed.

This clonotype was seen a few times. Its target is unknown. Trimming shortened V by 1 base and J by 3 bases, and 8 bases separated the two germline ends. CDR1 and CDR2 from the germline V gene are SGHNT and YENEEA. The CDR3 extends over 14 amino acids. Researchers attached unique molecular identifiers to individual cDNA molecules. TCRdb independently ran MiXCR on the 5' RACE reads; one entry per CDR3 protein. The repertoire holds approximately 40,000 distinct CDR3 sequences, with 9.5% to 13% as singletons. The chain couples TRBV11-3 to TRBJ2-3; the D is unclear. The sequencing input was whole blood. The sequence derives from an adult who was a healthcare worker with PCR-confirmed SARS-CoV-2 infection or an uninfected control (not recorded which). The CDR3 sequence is CASSLARSTDTQYF. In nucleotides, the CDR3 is TGTGCCAGCAGCTTAGCCAGGTCGACAGATACGCAGTATTTT.